The T cell receptor beta chain described here comes from a study of technical replicates of blood from a few donors. Only in-frame clones appear in the TCRdb table, and some are missing; sequencing was by immunoSEQ multiplex PCR. The table shows roughly 76,000 clones, with roughly 92% occurring only once. The germline CDR1 and CDR2 sequences are SGDLS and YYNGEE. J was trimmed by 3 bases and V by 2 bases; bases with no gene match: 7. The CDR3 sequence is 16 residues long. This TCR came from a human donor in good health. Specimen: T cells isolated from PBMCs. V usage is TRBV9 and J usage is TRBJ2-3, with 9 bases aligning to TRBD2. The CDR3 DNA is TGTGCCAGCAGCGTGAGTGCGGGGGGGGGTACAGATACGCAGTATTTT. This sequence encodes CASSVSAGGGTDTQYF.